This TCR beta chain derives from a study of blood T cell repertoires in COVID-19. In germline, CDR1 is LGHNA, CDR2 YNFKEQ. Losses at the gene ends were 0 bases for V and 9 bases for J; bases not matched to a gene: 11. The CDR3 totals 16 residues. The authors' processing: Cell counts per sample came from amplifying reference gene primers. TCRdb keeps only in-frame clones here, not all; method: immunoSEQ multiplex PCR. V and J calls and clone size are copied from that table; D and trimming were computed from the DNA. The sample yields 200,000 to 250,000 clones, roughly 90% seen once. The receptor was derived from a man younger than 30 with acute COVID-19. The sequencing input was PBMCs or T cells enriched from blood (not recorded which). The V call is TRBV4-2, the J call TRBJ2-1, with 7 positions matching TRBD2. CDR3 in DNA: TGTGCCAGCAGCCAAGATTTGGCGGGAGAATGGGGTGAGCAGTTCTTC. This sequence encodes CASSQDLAGEWGEQFF.